There are many counts of the clone carrying this T cell receptor (beta chain). What it binds is not known. The V and J ends lost 7 bases and 3 bases respectively, with 11 bases between them. CDR3 length: 13 residues. Germline CDR1 ENHRY, CDR2 SYGVKD. Using RNA template, CDR3s of TCR alpha and beta were amplified with iRepertoire arm-PCR. Input was 100-400 ng of tissue mRNA or PBMC total RNA. One entry per CDR3 protein results from TCRdb running MiXCR on the multiplex PCR reads. Of 100,000 to 150,000 distinct CDR3 sequences in the sample, approximately 25% are singletons; the top ten hold roughly 15%. These data come from a study of glioma-infiltrating T cells. Study-wide points: Very few CDR3 sequences were shared between tissue and blood. Gliomas, especially low-grade, showed above-expected tissue-blood divergence; non-neoplastic patients showed below.

The TCR was taken from a human donor with low-grade glioma or glioblastoma, undergoing nonglioma brain surgery, or in good health (not recorded which). This chain connects TRBV10-3 to TRBJ2-3; a weak D match, TRBD2 (6 bases). The sample consisted of glioma tissue, nonneoplastic brain tissue, or PBMCs (not recorded which). The CDR3 region is CAIKGSGTDTQYF. Written as DNA, the CDR3 is TGTGCCATCAAGGGTAGCGGAACAGATACGCAGTATTTT.